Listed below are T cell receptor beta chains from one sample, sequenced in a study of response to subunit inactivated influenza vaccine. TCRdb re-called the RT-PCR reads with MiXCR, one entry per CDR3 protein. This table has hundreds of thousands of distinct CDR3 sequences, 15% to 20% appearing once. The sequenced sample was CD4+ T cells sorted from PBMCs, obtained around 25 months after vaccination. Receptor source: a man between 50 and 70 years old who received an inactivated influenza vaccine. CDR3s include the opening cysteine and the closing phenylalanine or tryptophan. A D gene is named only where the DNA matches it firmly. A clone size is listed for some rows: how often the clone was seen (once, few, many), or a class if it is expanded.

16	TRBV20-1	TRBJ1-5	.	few	CSARSQGIYSNQPQHF	TGCAGTGCCCGGTCGCAGGGGATTTATAGCAATCAGCCCCAGCATTTT
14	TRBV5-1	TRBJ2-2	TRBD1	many	CASKETGDTGELFF	TGCGCCAGCAAGGAGACAGGGGACACCGGGGAGCTGTTTTTT
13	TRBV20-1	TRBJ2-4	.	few	CSAPGEAKNIQYF	TGCAGTGCACCTGGAGAAGCCAAAAACATTCAGTACTTC
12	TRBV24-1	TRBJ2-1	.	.	CATSAAIGEQFF	TGTGCCACCAGTGCCGCTATCGGGGAGCAGTTCTTC
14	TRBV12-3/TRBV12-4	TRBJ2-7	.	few	CASGPTGIPYEQYF	TGTGCCAGCGGCCCCACCGGGATACCCTACGAGCAGTACTTC
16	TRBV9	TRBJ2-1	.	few	CASTPPGGLSYNEQFF	TGTGCCAGCACCCCCCCAGGCGGGCTCTCCTACAATGAGCAGTTCTTC
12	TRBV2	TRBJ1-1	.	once	CASTTMNTEAFF	TGTGCCAGCACCACAATGAACACTGAAGCTTTCTTT
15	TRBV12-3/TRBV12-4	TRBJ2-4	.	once	CASSLATGFKNIQYF	TGTGCCAGCAGTTTAGCGACGGGATTCAAAAACATTCAGTACTTC
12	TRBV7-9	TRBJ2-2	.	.	CARQVNTGELFF	TGTGCCAGACAGGTGAACACCGGGGAGCTGTTTTTT
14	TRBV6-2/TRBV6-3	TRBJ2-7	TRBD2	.	CASSRFSTSNEQYF	TGTGCCAGCAGTCGCTTCTCGACTAGCAACGAGCAGTACTTC
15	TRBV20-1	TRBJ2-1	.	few	CSARDLDRSYNEQFF	TGCAGTGCTAGAGATCTCGACAGGTCCTACAATGAGCAGTTCTTC
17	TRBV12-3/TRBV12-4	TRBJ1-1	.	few	CASSLGATFNRNTEAFF	TGTGCCAGCAGTTTAGGGGCGACATTTAATAGGAACACTGAAGCTTTCTTT
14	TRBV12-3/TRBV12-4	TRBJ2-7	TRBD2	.	CASSPLGEGYEQYF	TGTGCCAGCAGTCCCCTCGGGGAGGGCTACGAGCAGTACTTC
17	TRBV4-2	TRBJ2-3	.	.	CASSQAGRISSTDTQYF	TGTGCCAGCAGCCAAGCCGGACGGATCTCTAGCACAGATACGCAGTATTTT
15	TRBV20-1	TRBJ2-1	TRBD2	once	CSVLPLAGATNEQFF	TGCAGTGTCCTTCCCCTAGCGGGGGCGACCAATGAGCAGTTCTTC
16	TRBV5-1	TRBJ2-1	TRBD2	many	CASSWRPSGTYNEQFF	TGCGCCAGCAGCTGGCGCCCTAGCGGGACCTACAATGAGCAGTTCTTC
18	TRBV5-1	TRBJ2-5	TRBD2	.	CASSLGASGIGSEETQYF	TGCGCCAGCAGCTTGGGGGCTAGCGGGATAGGGTCGGAAGAGACCCAGTACTTC
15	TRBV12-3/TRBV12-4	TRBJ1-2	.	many	CASSLQPTVGYGYTF	TGTGCCAGCAGTCTACAACCGACAGTTGGCTATGGCTACACCTTC
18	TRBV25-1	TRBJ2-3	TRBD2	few	CASSEYGGLARGSDTQYF	TGTGCCAGCAGTGAATATGGTGGACTAGCGAGGGGGTCAGATACGCAGTATTTT
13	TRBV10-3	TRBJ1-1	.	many	CAISGYLNTEAFF	TGTGCCATCAGTGGGTACTTGAACACTGAAGCTTTCTTT
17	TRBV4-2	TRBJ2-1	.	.	CASSQGTTLSSYNEQFF	TGTGCCAGCAGCCAAGGGACTACCTTGAGCTCCTACAATGAGCAGTTCTTC
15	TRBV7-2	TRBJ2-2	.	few	CASRGGTTNTGELFF	TGTGCCAGCAGGGGCGGGACCACAAACACCGGGGAGCTGTTTTTT
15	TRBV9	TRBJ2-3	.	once	CASSVTGGATDTQYF	TGTGCCAGCAGCGTAACGGGCGGGGCCACAGATACGCAGTATTTT
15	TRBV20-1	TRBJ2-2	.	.	CSARGGSTYTGELFF	TGCAGTGCTAGGGGAGGTTCCACCTACACCGGGGAGCTGTTTTTT
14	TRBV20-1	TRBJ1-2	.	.	CSATQTGRGYGYTF	TGCAGTGCTACCCAGACAGGTCGAGGCTATGGCTACACCTTC
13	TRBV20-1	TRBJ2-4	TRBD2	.	CSAREGSGVIQYF	TGCAGTGCTAGAGAAGGTAGCGGGGTCATTCAGTACTTC
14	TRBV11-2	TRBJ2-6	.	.	CASSLMFGANVLTF	TGTGCCAGCAGCTTAATGTTCGGGGCCAACGTCCTGACTTTC
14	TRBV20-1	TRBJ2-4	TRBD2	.	CSEIPPGRANIQYF	TGCAGCGAAATCCCCCCGGGGAGGGCAAACATTCAGTACTTC
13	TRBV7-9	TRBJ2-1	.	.	CASSLVGRNEQFF	TGTGCCAGCAGCTTAGTGGGGCGGAATGAGCAGTTCTTC
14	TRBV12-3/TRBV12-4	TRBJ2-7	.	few	CASSLKPTDYEQYF	TGTGCCAGCAGTTTAAAACCAACGGACTACGAGCAGTACTTC
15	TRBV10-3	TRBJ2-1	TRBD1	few	CAIEGQGRSYNEQFF	TGTGCCATCGAAGGACAGGGGCGTTCCTACAATGAGCAGTTCTTC
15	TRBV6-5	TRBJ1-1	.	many	CASSYSNTGNTEAFF	TGTGCCAGCAGTTACTCGAATACAGGGAACACTGAAGCTTTCTTT
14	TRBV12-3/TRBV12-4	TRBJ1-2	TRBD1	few	CASSLIRGHYGYTF	TGTGCCAGCAGTTTGATCAGGGGGCACTATGGCTACACCTTC
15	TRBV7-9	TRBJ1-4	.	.	CASSLGGQITEKLFF	TGTGCCAGCAGCTTAGGCGGACAGATCACTGAAAAACTGTTTTTT
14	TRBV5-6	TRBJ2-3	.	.	CASSTGTPTDTQYF	TGTGCCAGCAGCACCGGGACACCCACAGATACGCAGTATTTT
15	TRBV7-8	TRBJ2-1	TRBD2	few	CASTFREGRNNEQFF	TGTGCCAGCACCTTTCGGGAGGGCCGGAACAATGAGCAGTTCTTC
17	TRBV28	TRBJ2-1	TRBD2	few	CASSTSGGGRSYNEQFF	TGTGCCAGCAGTACTAGCGGGGGGGGCCGCTCCTACAATGAGCAGTTCTTC
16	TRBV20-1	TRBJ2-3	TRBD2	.	CSATIFAGAGTDTQYF	TGCAGTGCTACTATCTTCGCGGGAGCAGGCACAGATACGCAGTATTTT
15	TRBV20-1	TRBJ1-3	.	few	CSASTGSGSGNTIYF	TGCAGTGCTAGCACGGGGTCGGGCTCTGGAAACACCATATATTTT
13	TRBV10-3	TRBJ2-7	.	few	CAISGSTTYEQYF	TGTGCCATCAGTGGTTCTACCACCTACGAGCAGTACTTC
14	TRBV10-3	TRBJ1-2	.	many	CAISDTQGNYGYTF	TGTGCCATCAGTGATACCCAGGGGAACTATGGCTACACCTTC
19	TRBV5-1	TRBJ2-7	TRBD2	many	CASSPGLAGPRGKAYEQYF	TGCGCCAGCAGCCCAGGACTAGCGGGTCCCCGAGGGAAGGCCTACGAGCAGTACTTC
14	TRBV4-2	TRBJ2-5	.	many	CASSQDEGEGAQYF	TGTGCCAGCAGCCAAGATGAGGGAGAAGGGGCCCAGTACTTC
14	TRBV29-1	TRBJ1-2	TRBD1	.	CSVDEGQGYSGYTF	TGCAGCGTTGACGAAGGACAGGGCTATTCTGGCTACACCTTC
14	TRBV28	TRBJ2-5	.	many	CASSSTGEGETQYF	TGTGCCAGCAGTTCAACGGGAGAGGGGGAGACCCAGTACTTC
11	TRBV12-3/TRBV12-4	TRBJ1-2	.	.	CASTGSGSYTF	TGTGCCAGCACGGGGTCTGGCAGCTACACCTTC
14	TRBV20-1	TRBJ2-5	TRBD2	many	CSASGRGLRETQYF	TGCAGTGCTAGCGGGAGGGGGTTGAGAGAGACCCAGTACTTC
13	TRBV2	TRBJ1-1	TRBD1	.	CASSRGLRGEAFF	TGTGCCAGCAGTAGGGGGCTGAGGGGTGAAGCTTTCTTT